This T cell receptor (beta chain) was retrieved from a study of CD8+CD57+ T cells in acquired aplastic anemia. Genomic DNA, serving as template, underwent TCR beta VDJ and CDR3 profiling. TCRdb redid the calling of the reads with MiXCR, one entry per CDR3 protein. The sample lists some 240,000 distinct CDR3 sequences, approximately 35% occurring once. The CDR3 spans 16 residues. Germline V CDR1 and CDR2: ENHRY, SYGVKD. V shed 8 bases and J 2 bases; nucleotides not matched to a gene: 11. The rearrangement uses TRBV10-3 and TRBJ2-3; 9 bases are a match to TRBD2. Source material: sorted CD4+, CD8+, or CD8+CD57+ T cells (not recorded which) from PBMCs. This receptor was taken from a human donor in good health, serving as a control. CDR3 sequence (DNA): TGTGCCATCGCTCAGCGGGAGGTTGGGGCCACAGATACGCAGTATTTT. This gives the protein CAIAQREVGATDTQYF.